This is a list of T cell receptor beta chains from one sample in a study of cytomegalovirus exposure and HLA in healthy donors. Clones were read by immunoSEQ multiplex PCR, and TCRdb kept only the in-frame ones, dropping some. The sample includes under 200,000 clones, 82% seen only once; the top ten take around 0.97%. The sequenced material came from PBMCs. These receptors were obtained from a girl aged 2-10 years in good health and CMV-seropositive. The CDR3 runs from the conserved cysteine through the conserved F or W. A D gene is named only where the DNA matches it firmly. Only some rows state a clone size, as once, few, many or a class for expanded clones.

j_call: TRBJ1-3
d_call: .
v_call: TRBV28
cdr3_length: 12
clone_size: .
cdr3_nt: TGTGCCAGCAGTTTGAGGGGAAACACCATATATTTT
cdr3_aa: CASSLRGNTIYF

j_call: TRBJ1-1
d_call: TRBD1
v_call: TRBV28
cdr3_length: 18
clone_size: few
cdr3_nt: TGTGCCAGCAGCCCACCCGGACCAGGGGGTGAGCTGAACACTGAAGCTTTCTTT
cdr3_aa: CASSPPGPGGELNTEAFF

j_call: TRBJ1-2
d_call: TRBD1
v_call: TRBV2
cdr3_length: 13
clone_size: .
cdr3_nt: TGTGCCAGCGGAGGCCAGGGGGCGTATGGCTACACCTTC
cdr3_aa: CASGGQGAYGYTF

j_call: TRBJ2-1
d_call: TRBD1
v_call: TRBV10-3
cdr3_length: 14
clone_size: .
cdr3_nt: TGTGCCATCAGTAAGGACAGGGGGGGCAATGAGCAGTTCTTC
cdr3_aa: CAISKDRGGNEQFF

j_call: TRBJ1-5
d_call: .
v_call: TRBV21-1
cdr3_length: 15
clone_size: .
cdr3_nt: TGTGCCAGTAGCAAAGATGACAGGTACAATCAGCCCCAGCATTTT
cdr3_aa: CASSKDDRYNQPQHF

j_call: TRBJ1-4
d_call: TRBD1
v_call: TRBV7-6
cdr3_length: 15
clone_size: .
cdr3_nt: TGTGCCAGCAGCTCCCTGACAGGGCCGAATGAAAAACTGTTTTTT
cdr3_aa: CASSSLTGPNEKLFF

j_call: TRBJ2-1
d_call: TRBD2
v_call: TRBV12-5
cdr3_length: 15
clone_size: .
cdr3_nt: TGTGCTAGTGGTTTGTTAGGACCGGGGGGTAATGAGCAGTTCTTC
cdr3_aa: CASGLLGPGGNEQFF

j_call: TRBJ2-2
d_call: TRBD1
v_call: TRBV30
cdr3_length: 13
clone_size: few
cdr3_nt: TGTGCCTGGGGACAGGGAACCACCGGGGAGCTGTTTTTT
cdr3_aa: CAWGQGTTGELFF

j_call: TRBJ1-4
d_call: .
v_call: TRBV5-1
cdr3_length: 20
clone_size: .
cdr3_nt: TGCGCCAGCAGCTGGCAGGCCGGGACGGAGGGTTATGCAACTAATGAAAAACTGTTTTTT
cdr3_aa: CASSWQAGTEGYATNEKLFF

j_call: TRBJ2-3
d_call: TRBD1
v_call: TRBV28
cdr3_length: 17
clone_size: .
cdr3_nt: TGTGCCAGCAGTACCTCCGGGACAGGTTATAGCACAGATACGCAGTATTTT
cdr3_aa: CASSTSGTGYSTDTQYF

j_call: TRBJ1-2
d_call: TRBD1
v_call: TRBV6-5
cdr3_length: 12
clone_size: .
cdr3_nt: TGTGCCAGCTGCAGGGGGCAGGATGGCTACACCTTC
cdr3_aa: CASCRGQDGYTF

j_call: TRBJ2-7
d_call: .
v_call: TRBV29-1
cdr3_length: 13
clone_size: .
cdr3_nt: TGCAGCGTTGATGACGGGGAGAGGCTCGAGCAGTACTTC
cdr3_aa: CSVDDGERLEQYF

j_call: TRBJ1-2
d_call: .
v_call: TRBV29-1
cdr3_length: 15
clone_size: once
cdr3_nt: TGCAGCGTTGAACCTTTCCTGGACAAGGGGAATGGCTACACCTTC
cdr3_aa: CSVEPFLDKGNGYTF

j_call: TRBJ1-5
d_call: TRBD1
v_call: TRBV19
cdr3_length: 16
clone_size: .
cdr3_nt: TGTGCCAGTAAAGGGACAGGGGACGGGGTGAATCAGCCCCAGCATTTT
cdr3_aa: CASKGTGDGVNQPQHF

j_call: TRBJ1-1
d_call: .
v_call: TRBV5-1
cdr3_length: 13
clone_size: medium-sized
cdr3_nt: TGCGCCAGCAGCTTTAGGGGGAACACTGAAGCTTTCTTT
cdr3_aa: CASSFRGNTEAFF

j_call: TRBJ2-1
d_call: .
v_call: TRBV7-9
cdr3_length: 13
clone_size: once
cdr3_nt: TGTGCCAGCAGCGCTAGCAGTAGCAATGAGCAGTTCTTC
cdr3_aa: CASSASSSNEQFF

j_call: TRBJ2-5
d_call: .
v_call: TRBV2
cdr3_length: 15
clone_size: .
cdr3_nt: TGTGCCAGCAGTGAATACGGCAGGGGCCCGGAGACCCAGTACTTC
cdr3_aa: CASSEYGRGPETQYF

j_call: TRBJ1-2
d_call: TRBD1
v_call: TRBV6-6
cdr3_length: 15
clone_size: .
cdr3_nt: TGTGCCAGCAGTTACTCGTCAGGGGGCGATAATGGCTACACCTTC
cdr3_aa: CASSYSSGGDNGYTF

j_call: TRBJ1-6
d_call: .
v_call: TRBV28
cdr3_length: 14
clone_size: .
cdr3_nt: TGTGCCAGCAGTTCAGGGGTTGGGCAGTCACCCCTCCACTTT
cdr3_aa: CASSSGVGQSPLHF

j_call: TRBJ2-2
d_call: TRBD2
v_call: TRBV6-1
cdr3_length: 17
clone_size: .
cdr3_nt: TGTGCCAGCAGTGAATGGGGAGCGGGAGGGAGGGCCGGGGAGCTGTTTTTT
cdr3_aa: CASSEWGAGGRAGELFF

j_call: TRBJ2-2
d_call: .
v_call: TRBV9
cdr3_length: 13
clone_size: .
cdr3_nt: TGTGCCAGCAGCCGGGCGAACACCGGGGAGCTGTTTTTT
cdr3_aa: CASSRANTGELFF

j_call: TRBJ1-1
d_call: .
v_call: TRBV27
cdr3_length: 13
clone_size: .
cdr3_nt: TGTGCCAGCAGACTGGGGAGGGGAACTGAAGCTTTCTTT
cdr3_aa: CASRLGRGTEAFF

j_call: TRBJ2-5
d_call: TRBD2
v_call: TRBV5-6
cdr3_length: 17
clone_size: once
cdr3_nt: TGTGCCAGCAGCTTTGGGCTAGCGGGAGGGTTGCGAGAGACCCAGTACTTC
cdr3_aa: CASSFGLAGGLRETQYF

j_call: TRBJ2-7
d_call: TRBD2
v_call: TRBV6-1
cdr3_length: 14
clone_size: .
cdr3_nt: TGTGCCAGCATTAGACTAGCGGGTAGCTACGAGCAGTACTTC
cdr3_aa: CASIRLAGSYEQYF

j_call: TRBJ1-1
d_call: .
v_call: TRBV20-1
cdr3_length: 11
clone_size: .
cdr3_nt: TGCAGTGCAGAGAGATACACTGAAGCTTTCTTT
cdr3_aa: CSAERYTEAFF

j_call: TRBJ2-1
d_call: .
v_call: TRBV5-1
cdr3_length: 13
clone_size: .
cdr3_nt: TGCGCCAGCAGCCTACTTAACGATAATGAGCAGTTCTTC
cdr3_aa: CASSLLNDNEQFF

j_call: TRBJ2-2
d_call: TRBD2
v_call: TRBV7-3
cdr3_length: 17
clone_size: .
cdr3_nt: TGTGCCAGCAGCTTAACTAGCGGGAGGGGTGACACCGGGGAGCTGTTTTTT
cdr3_aa: CASSLTSGRGDTGELFF

j_call: TRBJ2-5
d_call: TRBD2
v_call: TRBV5-6
cdr3_length: 14
clone_size: .
cdr3_nt: TGTGCCAGCGGTAGCGGGAGGTACCAAGAGACCCAGTACTTC
cdr3_aa: CASGSGRYQETQYF

j_call: TRBJ1-5
d_call: .
v_call: TRBV28
cdr3_length: 15
clone_size: .
cdr3_nt: TGTGCCAGCAGTCCCCCGCAGGGAAACAATCAGCCCCAGCATTTT
cdr3_aa: CASSPPQGNNQPQHF

j_call: TRBJ1-3
d_call: .
v_call: TRBV6-4
cdr3_length: 14
clone_size: .
cdr3_nt: TGTGCCAGCAGTGACTCAGGGGATGGAAACACCATATATTTT
cdr3_aa: CASSDSGDGNTIYF

j_call: TRBJ1-5
d_call: .
v_call: TRBV6-1
cdr3_length: 13
clone_size: .
cdr3_nt: TGTGCCAGCAGTGAAGGGGCGCATCAGCCCCAGCATTTT
cdr3_aa: CASSEGAHQPQHF

j_call: TRBJ2-7
d_call: .
v_call: TRBV4-1
cdr3_length: 18
clone_size: .
cdr3_nt: TGCGCCAGCAGCCAAGAGAGCTCTCGAGGGCCTAGCGCCTACGAGCAGTACTTC
cdr3_aa: CASSQESSRGPSAYEQYF

j_call: TRBJ1-2
d_call: TRBD1
v_call: TRBV18
cdr3_length: 15
clone_size: .
cdr3_nt: TGTGCCAGCTCACCTCGACAGGGAGCTAACTATGGCTACACCTTC
cdr3_aa: CASSPRQGANYGYTF

j_call: TRBJ1-2
d_call: TRBD1
v_call: TRBV19
cdr3_length: 14
clone_size: .
cdr3_nt: TGTGCCAGTACCCGGGACAGCTCTAACTATGGCTACACCTTC
cdr3_aa: CASTRDSSNYGYTF

j_call: TRBJ1-2
d_call: .
v_call: TRBV20-1
cdr3_length: 8
clone_size: few
cdr3_nt: TGCGGAAGCCTGAGCGGCACCTTC
cdr3_aa: CGSLSGTF

j_call: TRBJ2-7
d_call: .
v_call: TRBV6-1
cdr3_length: 13
clone_size: once
cdr3_nt: TGTGCCAGCAGGCGAAGCTGTACCTACGAGCAGTACTTC
cdr3_aa: CASRRSCTYEQYF

j_call: TRBJ2-3
d_call: TRBD2
v_call: TRBV4-1
cdr3_length: 20
clone_size: .
cdr3_nt: TGCGCCAGCAGCCACCCTAGGCGGGAGACTAGCTCGTCTAGCACAGATACGCAGTATTTT
cdr3_aa: CASSHPRRETSSSSTDTQYF

j_call: TRBJ2-2
d_call: TRBD2
v_call: TRBV4-2
cdr3_length: 18
clone_size: .
cdr3_nt: TGTGCCAGCAGCCAAGCGTTGTCACTAGCGGGACGTACCGGGGAGCTGTTTTTT
cdr3_aa: CASSQALSLAGRTGELFF

j_call: TRBJ2-1
d_call: TRBD2
v_call: TRBV7-9
cdr3_length: 16
clone_size: .
cdr3_nt: TGTGCCAGCAGCTCCCGGGAGGAATTACCCACCGGTGAGCAGTTCTTC
cdr3_aa: CASSSREELPTGEQFF

j_call: TRBJ2-2
d_call: .
v_call: TRBV11-3
cdr3_length: 13
clone_size: .
cdr3_nt: TGTGCCAGCAGCCAACTAAGCACCGGGGAGCTGTTTTTT
cdr3_aa: CASSQLSTGELFF

j_call: TRBJ2-7
d_call: .
v_call: TRBV5-6
cdr3_length: 15
clone_size: .
cdr3_nt: TGTGCCAGCAGCTTGACTCCCTCCAATATGTACGAGCAGTACTTC
cdr3_aa: CASSLTPSNMYEQYF

j_call: TRBJ1-1
d_call: TRBD1
v_call: TRBV27
cdr3_length: 15
clone_size: .
cdr3_nt: TGTGCCAGCATACAGGGGGCTCCGGGGAACACTGAAGCTTTCTTT
cdr3_aa: CASIQGAPGNTEAFF

j_call: TRBJ2-2
d_call: .
v_call: TRBV5-4
cdr3_length: 15
clone_size: .
cdr3_nt: TGTGCCAGCAGCTTGTTAGCCTTATCCACCGGGGAGCTGTTTTTT
cdr3_aa: CASSLLALSTGELFF

j_call: TRBJ2-3
d_call: TRBD2
v_call: TRBV18
cdr3_length: 21
clone_size: .
cdr3_nt: TGTGCCAGCTCACCAGTCCGTGCTAGAGGGACTAGCGGGGGAAACACAGATACGCAGTATTTT
cdr3_aa: CASSPVRARGTSGGNTDTQYF

j_call: TRBJ2-7
d_call: TRBD1
v_call: TRBV7-2
cdr3_length: 14
clone_size: .
cdr3_nt: TGTGCCAGCAGCCCTTGGACAGGGAACTACGAGCAGTACTTC
cdr3_aa: CASSPWTGNYEQYF

j_call: TRBJ2-2
d_call: .
v_call: TRBV6-5
cdr3_length: 13
clone_size: .
cdr3_nt: TGTGCCAGCAGTTACATAGTTACGAGGGAGCTGTTTTTT
cdr3_aa: CASSYIVTRELFF

j_call: TRBJ1-1
d_call: .
v_call: TRBV7-8
cdr3_length: 14
clone_size: .
cdr3_nt: TGTGCCAGCAGCCGAGAAGTCTCTTACACTGAAGCTTTCTTT
cdr3_aa: CASSREVSYTEAFF

j_call: TRBJ2-1
d_call: .
v_call: TRBV4-1
cdr3_length: 14
clone_size: few
cdr3_nt: TGCGCCAGCAGCCAACGACTAGTGGGCCATGAGCAGTTCTTC
cdr3_aa: CASSQRLVGHEQFF

j_call: TRBJ2-1
d_call: TRBD2
v_call: TRBV9
cdr3_length: 15
clone_size: .
cdr3_nt: TGTGCCAGCAGCGTAGGCGGGAGGGCCTACAATGAGCAGTTCTTC
cdr3_aa: CASSVGGRAYNEQFF

j_call: TRBJ2-7
d_call: .
v_call: TRBV5-4
cdr3_length: 14
clone_size: .
cdr3_nt: TGTGCCAGCAGCCCCAGGGGACACCCCTACGAGCAGTACTTC
cdr3_aa: CASSPRGHPYEQYF

j_call: TRBJ2-2
d_call: TRBD2
v_call: TRBV7-3
cdr3_length: 18
clone_size: .
cdr3_nt: TGTGCCAGCAGCTTATCTCTTGCGGGAGGGGGTTCGGCCGGGGAGCTGTTTTTT
cdr3_aa: CASSLSLAGGGSAGELFF

j_call: TRBJ1-1
d_call: .
v_call: TRBV28
cdr3_length: 14
clone_size: .
cdr3_nt: TGTGCCAGCATCCGGAGGGGATTGAACACTGAAGCTTTCTTT
cdr3_aa: CASIRRGLNTEAFF

j_call: TRBJ2-3
d_call: TRBD2
v_call: TRBV11-1
cdr3_length: 15
clone_size: .
cdr3_nt: TGTGCCAGCAGCTTAACTAGCGGGAGTGGAGATACGCAGTATTTT
cdr3_aa: CASSLTSGSGDTQYF

j_call: TRBJ2-2
d_call: TRBD2
v_call: TRBV7-6
cdr3_length: 19
clone_size: .
cdr3_nt: TGTGCCAGCAGCTTATGGACTAGCGGGAGGGCCCCCAACACCGGGGAGCTGTTTTTT
cdr3_aa: CASSLWTSGRAPNTGELFF

j_call: TRBJ2-7
d_call: TRBD1
v_call: TRBV4-1
cdr3_length: 15
clone_size: few
cdr3_nt: TGCGCCAGCAGCCGGGACAGTGCCAGCTCCTACGAGCAGTACTTC
cdr3_aa: CASSRDSASSYEQYF